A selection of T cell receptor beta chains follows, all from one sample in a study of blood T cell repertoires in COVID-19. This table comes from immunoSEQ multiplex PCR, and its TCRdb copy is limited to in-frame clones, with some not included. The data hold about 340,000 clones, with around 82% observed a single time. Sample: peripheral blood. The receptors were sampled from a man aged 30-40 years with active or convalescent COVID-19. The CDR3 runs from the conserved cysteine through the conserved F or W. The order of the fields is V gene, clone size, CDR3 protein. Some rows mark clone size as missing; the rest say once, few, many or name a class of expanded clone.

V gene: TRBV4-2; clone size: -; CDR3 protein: CASSPPGQTNTGELFF
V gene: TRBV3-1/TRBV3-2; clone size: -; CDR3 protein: CASSQGQGADGYTF
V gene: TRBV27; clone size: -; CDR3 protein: CASSSVAGGGTKNIQYF
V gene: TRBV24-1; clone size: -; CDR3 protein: CATSGDNYQPQHF
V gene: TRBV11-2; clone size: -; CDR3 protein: CASSSGVLGSGNNEQFF
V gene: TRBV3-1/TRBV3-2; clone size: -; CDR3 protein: CASSRGEWSNIQYF
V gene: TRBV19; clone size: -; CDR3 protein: CASTNVGSYEQYF
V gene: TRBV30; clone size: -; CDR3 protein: CAWRDDRGHYGYTF
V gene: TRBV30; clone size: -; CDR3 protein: CASGLASSYNEQFF
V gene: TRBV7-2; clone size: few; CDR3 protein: CASSLGRAGNTIYF
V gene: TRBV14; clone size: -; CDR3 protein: CASSQAVGDSPLHF
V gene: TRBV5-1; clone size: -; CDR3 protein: CASSFGTLATNEKLFF
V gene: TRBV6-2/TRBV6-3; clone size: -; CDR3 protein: CASSYAGRGKFF
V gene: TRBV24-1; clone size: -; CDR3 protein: CATSDKTGANQPQHF
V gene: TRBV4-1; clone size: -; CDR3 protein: CASSVTGLNEKLFF
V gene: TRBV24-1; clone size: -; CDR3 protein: CATSGGPNQPQHF
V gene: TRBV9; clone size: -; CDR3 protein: CASSVEQGRGYTF
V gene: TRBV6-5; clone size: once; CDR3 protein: CASSPQTGYSEKLFF
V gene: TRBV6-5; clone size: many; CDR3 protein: CASSRGNTEAFF
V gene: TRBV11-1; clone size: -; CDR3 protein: CASSFGRPRGNTIYF
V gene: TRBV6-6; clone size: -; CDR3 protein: CASSPRPAGNEQFF
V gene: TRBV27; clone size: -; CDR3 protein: CASRVSGGNEQFF
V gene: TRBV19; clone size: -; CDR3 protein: CASSIVGGRGADTQYF
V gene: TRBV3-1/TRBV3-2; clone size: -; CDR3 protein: CASSQEGRGRARYNEQFF
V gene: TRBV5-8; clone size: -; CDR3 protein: CASSLDPSGSREQFF
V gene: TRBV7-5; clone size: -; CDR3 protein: CVRRQGEVGNQPQHF
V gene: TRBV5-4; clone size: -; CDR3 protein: CASSPQAGGQNIQYF
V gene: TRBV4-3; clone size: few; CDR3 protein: CASSLLAHVPQETQYF
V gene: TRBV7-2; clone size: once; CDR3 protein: CASSAGVAYEQYF
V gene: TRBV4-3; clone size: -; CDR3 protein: CASSQDLRGGDGELFF
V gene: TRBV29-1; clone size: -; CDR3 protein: CSVVRGGNTEAFF
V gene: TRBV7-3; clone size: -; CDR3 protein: CASSPRQGWGEAFF
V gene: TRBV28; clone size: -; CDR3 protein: CASSLSGVANQPQHF
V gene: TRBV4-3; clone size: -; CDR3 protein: CASSQEYRDSPLHF
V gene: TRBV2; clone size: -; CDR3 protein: CASVRDRGRRNNQPQHF
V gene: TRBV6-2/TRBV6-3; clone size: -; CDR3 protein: CASSYRTGNYGYTF
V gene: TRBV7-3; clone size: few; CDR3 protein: CASSPPGLPYNEQFF
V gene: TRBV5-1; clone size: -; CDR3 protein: CASSLGQAAGQTQYF
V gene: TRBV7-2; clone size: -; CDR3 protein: CASSLRAGLSYEQYF
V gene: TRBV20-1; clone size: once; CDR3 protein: CSASLGSRTTEQFF
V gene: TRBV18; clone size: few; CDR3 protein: CASSTANRVDGYTF
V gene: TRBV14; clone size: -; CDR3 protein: CASSQVGRGTEAFF
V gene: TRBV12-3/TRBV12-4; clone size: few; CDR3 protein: CASTQGRQKLFF
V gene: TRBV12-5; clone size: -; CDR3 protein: CASGLGGTGAFETQYF
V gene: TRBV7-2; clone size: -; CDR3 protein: CASSLGGGRHNEQFF
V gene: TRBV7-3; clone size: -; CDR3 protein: CASSSGGARVTGELFF
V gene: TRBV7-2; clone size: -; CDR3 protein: CASSLGTSGSETQYF
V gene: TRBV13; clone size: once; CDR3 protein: CASSATPVASYEQYF
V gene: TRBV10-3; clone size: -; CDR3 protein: CAISRGKGYNEQFF
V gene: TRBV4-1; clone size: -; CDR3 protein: CASSQDRRQGLPEQYF